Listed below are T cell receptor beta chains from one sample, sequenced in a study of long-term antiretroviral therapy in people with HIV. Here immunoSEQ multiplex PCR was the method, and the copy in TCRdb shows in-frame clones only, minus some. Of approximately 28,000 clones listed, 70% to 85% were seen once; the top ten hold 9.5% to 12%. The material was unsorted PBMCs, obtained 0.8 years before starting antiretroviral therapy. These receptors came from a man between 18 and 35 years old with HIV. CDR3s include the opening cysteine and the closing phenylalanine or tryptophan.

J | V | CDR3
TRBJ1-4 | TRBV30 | CAWSSTTETNEKLFF
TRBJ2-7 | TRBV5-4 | CASSLGQGVNEQYF
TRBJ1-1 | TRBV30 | CAWSVLMNTEAFF
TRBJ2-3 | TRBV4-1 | CASRLTSGTSTDTQYF
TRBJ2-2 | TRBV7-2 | CASCQGQGGTGELFF
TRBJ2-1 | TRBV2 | CASSVQGNEQFF
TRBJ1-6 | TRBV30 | CAWSSSGGADDSPLHF
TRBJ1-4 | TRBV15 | CATQTGGHEKLFF
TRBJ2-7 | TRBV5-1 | CASSLGGGDGEQYF
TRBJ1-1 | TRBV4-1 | CASSQRKTGLRTEAFF
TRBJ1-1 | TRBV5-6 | CASSLGVNTEAFF
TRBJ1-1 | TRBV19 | CASRPTGTYPMNTEAFF
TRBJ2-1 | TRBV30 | CAWSPFTMTGNEQFF
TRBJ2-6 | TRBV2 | CASSVRQGPYGVTGANVLTF
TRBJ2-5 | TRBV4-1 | CASSQPYGIDRERETQYF
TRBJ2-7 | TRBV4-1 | CASKGTDYEQYF
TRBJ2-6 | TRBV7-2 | CASSAVPQTLVLTF
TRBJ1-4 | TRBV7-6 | CASSPTGSTNEKLFF
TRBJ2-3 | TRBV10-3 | CAIRRSTGGGGDTQYF
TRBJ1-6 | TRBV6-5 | CASSYLENTNSPLHF
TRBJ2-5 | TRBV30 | CAWSVSETQYF
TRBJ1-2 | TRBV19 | CASSPGTYGYTF
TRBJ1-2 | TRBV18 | CASSPRLGRAYGYTF
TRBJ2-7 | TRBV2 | CASQASGSVEQYF
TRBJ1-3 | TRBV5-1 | CASSETGLEFGNTIYF
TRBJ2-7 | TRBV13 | CASSSRDLKFEQYF
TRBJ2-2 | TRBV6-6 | CASGPSSGTGELFF
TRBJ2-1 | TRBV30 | CAWSTGGHNEQFF
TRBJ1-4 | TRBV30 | CAWSVLGDLPNEKLFF
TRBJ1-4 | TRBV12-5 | CASAHPGGTRDEKLFF
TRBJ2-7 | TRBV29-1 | CSVEYESQYEQYF
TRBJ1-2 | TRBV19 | CASNSQGAHYGYTF
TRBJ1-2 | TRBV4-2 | CASSQDRTGNGYTF
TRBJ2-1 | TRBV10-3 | CAISEGAGTYNEQFF
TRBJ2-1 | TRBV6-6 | CASRLGEQFF
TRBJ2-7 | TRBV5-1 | CASSLSGGSYEQYF
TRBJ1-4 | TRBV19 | CASSMVTGFNEKLFF
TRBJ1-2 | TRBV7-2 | CASSLGIYGYTF
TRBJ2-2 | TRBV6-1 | CAGEGQGTGELFF
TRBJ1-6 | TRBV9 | CASSVATGSSYNSPLHF
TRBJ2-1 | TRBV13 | CASSPHGGTNSYNEQFF
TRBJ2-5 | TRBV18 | CASSLQETQYF
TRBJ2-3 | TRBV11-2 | CASSAGVVTDTQYF
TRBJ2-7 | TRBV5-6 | CASSLGDTEQYF
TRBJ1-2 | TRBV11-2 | CASSLGQSPYGYTF
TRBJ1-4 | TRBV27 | CASSKTGTINEKLFF